The rows below give T cell receptor beta chains drawn from one sample of a study of blood T cell repertoires in COVID-19. The data were produced by immunoSEQ multiplex PCR, yet TCRdb's version contains in-frame clones alone and is incomplete. The sample gives about 250,000 clones, about 83% of which show up once; 1.5% is in the top ten. Source material: peripheral blood. The receptors were gathered from a woman aged 40 to 50 who had recovered from COVID-19. Both conserved end residues are part of each CDR3. D genes are given only for firm matches. Clone size appears in some rows only: once, few, many, or a class for an expanded clone.

CDR3 DNA,CDR3 protein,J gene,V gene,D gene,clone size
TGTGCCAGCAGTTTATTCGGACAGCGCTCTGGAAACACCATATATTTT,CASSLFGQRSGNTIYF,TRBJ1-3,TRBV28,-,-
TGTGCCAGCAGCGAGCGGGGGGGCTCCAATGAGCAGTTCTTC,CASSERGGSNEQFF,TRBJ2-1,TRBV7-3,TRBD2,-
TGTGCCAGTACTCCGGCGGGGCACTACAATGAGCAGTTCTTC,CASTPAGHYNEQFF,TRBJ2-1,TRBV19,-,-
TGCGCCAGCAGCCAAGGGGTTACCGGGGAGCTGTTTTTT,CASSQGVTGELFF,TRBJ2-2,TRBV5-1,-,-
TGTGCCAGCACAAGGGACAACTACAATGAGCAGTTCTTC,CASTRDNYNEQFF,TRBJ2-1,TRBV12-3/TRBV12-4,-,-
TGTGCCAGCAGCTTAGGTAGCCAGCCCGAGCCCCAGCATTTT,CASSLGSQPEPQHF,TRBJ1-5,TRBV7-9,-,-
TGTGCCAGCAGTTTTGGGGCCTATGGCTACACCTTC,CASSFGAYGYTF,TRBJ1-2,TRBV28,-,-
TGTGCCAGCAGCTTATTATTTCAGGGATCCTACGAGCAGTACTTC,CASSLLFQGSYEQYF,TRBJ2-7,TRBV7-2,-,-
TGTGCCAGCAGTGAATTAGTACCGAGAAACACCGGGGAGCTGTTTTTT,CASSELVPRNTGELFF,TRBJ2-2,TRBV2,-,-
TGTGCCAGCAGCCAAGAGAGGGGGCGCGTCACCGGGGAGCTGTTTTTT,CASSQERGRVTGELFF,TRBJ2-2,TRBV4-2,TRBD1,-
TGTGCCAGCAGACCGGGACAGGGAAACGAGCAGTACTTC,CASRPGQGNEQYF,TRBJ2-7,TRBV5-4,TRBD1,-
TGTGCCAGCAGACCGGGGGGGAGCACAGATACGCAGTATTTT,CASRPGGSTDTQYF,TRBJ2-3,TRBV28,TRBD2,-
TGTGCCAGCAGTGAAGCGCTTGGAGGGATTTACAATGAGCAGTTCTTC,CASSEALGGIYNEQFF,TRBJ2-1,TRBV6-1,-,few
TGTGCCAGCAGGCCAACTGCAACTAATGAAAAACTGTTTTTT,CASRPTATNEKLFF,TRBJ1-4,TRBV6-5,-,-
TGTGCCAGCAGCTTCAGGGGTAGCAATGGCTACACCTTC,CASSFRGSNGYTF,TRBJ1-2,TRBV5-4,-,-
TGTGCCAGCAGCTCGGACTGGAACACTGAAGCTTTCTTT,CASSSDWNTEAFF,TRBJ1-1,TRBV7-3,-,once
TGTGCCAGCAGCGGACTAGCGGGGGGCCCTAGTTACGAGCAGTACTTC,CASSGLAGGPSYEQYF,TRBJ2-7,TRBV5-4,TRBD2,-
TGTGCCAGCTCACCTGGACTGCAAGAGACCCAGTACTTC,CASSPGLQETQYF,TRBJ2-5,TRBV18,-,-
TGTGCCACCAGCAGAGTCGGGACAGGCAATTCACCCCTCCACTTT,CATSRVGTGNSPLHF,TRBJ1-6,TRBV15,TRBD1,-
TGTGCCAGCCACGGACAGGGGAGCAATCAGCCCCAGCATTTT,CASHGQGSNQPQHF,TRBJ1-5,TRBV18,TRBD1,-
TGTGCCAGCAGCTTAGGACAGGGAAGAGAGACCCAGTACTTC,CASSLGQGRETQYF,TRBJ2-5,TRBV11-1,TRBD1,-
TGTGCCAGCAGTTACGAGGGGAACACTGAAGCTTTCTTT,CASSYEGNTEAFF,TRBJ1-1,TRBV6-2/TRBV6-3,-,-
TGTGCCAGCAGCTTACTGTCGACTGACACTGAAGCTTTCTTT,CASSLLSTDTEAFF,TRBJ1-1,TRBV7-3,-,-
TGTGCCAGCAGCCCCCGGTTTGGCCAAGAGACCCAGTACTTC,CASSPRFGQETQYF,TRBJ2-5,TRBV5-5,-,-
TGTGCCAGCAGCTCTTATATACGCGTTACTAGCGGGAATGAGCAGTTCTTC,CASSSYIRVTSGNEQFF,TRBJ2-1,TRBV7-8,TRBD2,-
TGTGCCAGCAGCCCCGGTCGAGTCACCGGGGAGCTGTTTTTT,CASSPGRVTGELFF,TRBJ2-2,TRBV7-2,-,many
TGTGCCATCAGCCTTAGCGGGGATTACGAGCAGTACTTC,CAISLSGDYEQYF,TRBJ2-7,TRBV10-3,TRBD2,-
TGTGCCAGCAGTTCGGACAGATACATCGGGGAGCTGTTTTTT,CASSSDRYIGELFF,TRBJ2-2,TRBV27,-,-
TGTGCCAGCAGCTTCCGGACAGGGCTGGAGACCCAGTACTTC,CASSFRTGLETQYF,TRBJ2-5,TRBV11-1,TRBD1,once
TGTGCCAGCAGACAGGGTAGAGAAAAACTGTTTTTT,CASRQGREKLFF,TRBJ1-4,TRBV28,-,-
TGTGCCAGCAGTCTGGAGGGGCAAGAGACCCAGTACTTC,CASSLEGQETQYF,TRBJ2-5,TRBV12-3/TRBV12-4,-,-
TGTGCCAGCAGTAAGACTGCTAACTATGGCTACACCTTC,CASSKTANYGYTF,TRBJ1-2,TRBV6-5,-,-
TGTGCCACCGCGGACAGGGACCTCACAGATACGCAGTATTTT,CATADRDLTDTQYF,TRBJ2-3,TRBV2,TRBD1,-
TGCGCCAGCAGCTTGGGCAGTTCTGAAGAGCAGTACTTC,CASSLGSSEEQYF,TRBJ2-7,TRBV5-1,-,few
TGCAGCGTTGAGCCCCGGGGACATGGCACTGAAGCTTTCTTT,CSVEPRGHGTEAFF,TRBJ1-1,TRBV29-1,-,-
TGTGCCAGCAGCCCGAGGGACAGATTCCTCCAAGAGACCCAGTACTTC,CASSPRDRFLQETQYF,TRBJ2-5,TRBV7-8,TRBD1,-
TGTGCCAGCAGCCGGGGACACGGAGATAACAATGAGCAGTTCTTC,CASSRGHGDNNEQFF,TRBJ2-1,TRBV3-1/TRBV3-2,-,-
TGTGCCAGTAGTGTATCCAGGGGATACGGCTACACCTTC,CASSVSRGYGYTF,TRBJ1-2,TRBV19,-,-
TGTGCCAGCAGTTATGCGGGGAACTTTGGTAATGAAAAACTGTTTTTT,CASSYAGNFGNEKLFF,TRBJ1-4,TRBV6-5,-,-
TGCGCCAGCAGCTTGTTACAGATGAACACTGAAGCTTTCTTT,CASSLLQMNTEAFF,TRBJ1-1,TRBV5-1,-,-
TGTGCCAGCAGTCCGAGGCGGACAGTTAATTCACCCCTCCACTTT,CASSPRRTVNSPLHF,TRBJ1-6,TRBV27,-,-
TGCGCCAGCAGCTTGGCACCGGGATCGAGCAATCAGCCCCAGCATTTT,CASSLAPGSSNQPQHF,TRBJ1-5,TRBV5-1,-,-
TGTGCCAGCAGTTTGGTGGTAGCGGGGGCCTACGAGCAGTACTTC,CASSLVVAGAYEQYF,TRBJ2-7,TRBV28,TRBD2,once
TGTGCCAGCAGTCCCCTGTTTCCTGCCCGGTCCGGGGGGACCTCCTACGAGCAGTACTTC,CASSPLFPARSGGTSYEQYF,TRBJ2-7,TRBV6-6,TRBD2,-
TGTGCCATCAGTGATCAGGGTAGAGTTAATACAGATACGCAGTATTTT,CAISDQGRVNTDTQYF,TRBJ2-3,TRBV10-3,-,-
TGTGCCAGCAGCGTAGGCCTTACAGAGTTCTCTAACTATGGCTACACCTTC,CASSVGLTEFSNYGYTF,TRBJ1-2,TRBV9,-,few